Each of the 10 T cell receptor beta chains below was sequenced from the same sample in a study of cytomegalovirus exposure and HLA in healthy donors. 60 Vbeta and 13 Jbeta primers were used in PCR. Some clones are missing from TCRdb's copy, which holds only in-frame ones; the method was immunoSEQ multiplex PCR. Counted here are about 57,000 clones, approximately 77% occurring once; the ten biggest clones make up about 9.7%. Sequenced: PBMCs. The source of these receptors is a woman aged 45-65 years in good health and CMV-seronegative.

The chain combines TRBV30 with TRBJ2-3; perhaps TRBD2 as D (6 bases). The germline CDR1 and CDR2 sequences are GTSNPN and SVGIG (reference sequence). Trimming took 0 bases from V and 1 from J, leaving 8 bases between them. The CDR3 runs 14 residues. DNA of the CDR3: TGTGCCTGGAGTGTAGCGGGTGGCACAGATACGCAGTATTTT. It is translated as CAWSVAGGTDTQYF.

This clone is categorized as large. The same CDR3 is also encoded by other DNA sequences in this sample. DNA of the CDR3: TGTGCCAGCAAAGGAGGACTTGGCACTGAAGCTTTCTTT. Its protein product is CASKGGLGTEAFF. The V and J genes are TRBV7-3 and TRBJ1-1; unclear D gene. CDR1 and CDR2 from the germline V gene are SGHTA and FQGTGA. The V and J ends lost 7 bases and 4 bases respectively, with 13 bases between them. The CDR3 consists of 13 residues.

The CDR3 spells CASSFTGQGWREAFF. In nucleotides, the CDR3 is TGCGCCAGCAGCTTTACTGGACAGGGGTGGCGAGAAGCTTTCTTT. The rearrangement links TRBV5-1 to TRBJ1-1, with 9 bases matching TRBD1. From germline, CDR1 is SGHRS and CDR2 YFSETQ. The CDR3 consists of 15 residues. The trim removed 2 bases at V and 8 bases at J, leaving 10 bases unmatched.

V gene TRBV2 combines with J gene TRBJ2-6, with 9 nucleotides matching TRBD2. The CDR3 spans 15 residues. Germline V lookup: CDR1 SNHLY, CDR2 FYNNEI. The junction had 3 bases not matched to a gene; V was cut back by 5 bases and J by 4 bases. The CDR3 sequence is CASSLAGMGANVLTF. CDR3 nucleotide sequence: TGTGCCAGCAGTCTAGCGGGGATGGGGGCCAACGTCCTGACTTTC. The full variable domain, with the rest looked up from reference TRBV2 and TRBJ2-6, is EPEVTQTPSHQVTQMGQEVILRCVPISNHLYFYWYRQILGQKVEFLVSFYNNEISEKSEIFDDQFSVERPDGSNFTLKIRSTKLEDSAMYFCASSLAGMGANVLTFGAGSRLTVL.

V usage is TRBV2 and J usage is TRBJ1-4; no clear D. In germline, CDR1 is SNHLY, CDR2 FYNNEI. This CDR3 is 12 amino acids long. Trimming shortened V by 10 bases and J by 8 bases, and 14 bases separated the two germline ends. For the CDR3, the DNA is TGTGCCACTTCTCCGGGTGGGGAAAAACTGTTTTTT. This gives the protein CATSPGGEKLFF.

This rearrangement joins TRBV5-1 to TRBJ2-3; 10 positions match TRBD2. With V trimmed by 0 bases and J by 6 bases, 7 bases remained unmatched. The CDR3 spans 16 residues. Germline V gene sequence: CDR1 SGHRS, CDR2 YFSETQ. CDR3 nucleotide sequence: TGCGCCAGCAGCTTGGAGGCTAGCGGGAGAGCGGATACGCAGTATTTT. Translation: CASSLEASGRADTQYF. The variable domain in full, completed from reference TRBV5-1 and TRBJ2-3, reads KAGVTQTPRYLIKTRGQQVTLSCSPISGHRSVSWYQQTPGQGLQFLFEYFSETQRNKGNFPGRFSGRQFSNSRSEMNVSTLELGDSALYLCASSLEASGRADTQYFGPGTRLTVL.

The rearrangement joins TRBV6-4 to TRBJ2-3; 12 bases are shared with TRBD2. CDR1 MRHNA and CDR2 SNTAGT come from the germline V gene. The CDR3 is 15 amino acids. Germline trimming cut 4 bases from V and 5 bases from J; bases unmatched to any gene: 4. The CDR3 region has the DNA TGTGCCAGCAGTGTCGGACTAGCGGGGATAGATACGCAGTATTTT. As protein: CASSVGLAGIDTQYF.

The chain carries TRBV5-1 and TRBJ2-7; 12 bases map to TRBD1. The CDR3 has 15 amino acids. Germline V lookup: CDR1 SGHRS, CDR2 YFSETQ. Unmatched junction bases numbered 5, after V lost 3 bases and J lost 4 bases. The CDR3 loop reads CASSSGTGGIYEQYF. The CDR3 DNA reads as TGCGCCAGCAGCTCCGGGACAGGGGGCATTTACGAGCAGTACTTC.

Judged by abundance, this clone is medium-sized. V is TRBV6-1 and J is TRBJ2-7, with unresolved D. The CDR3 covers 14 residues. The germline gives CDR1 MNHNS, CDR2 SASEGT. V was clipped by 3 bases and J by 4 bases, with 13 bases between them. The chain's CDR3 is CASSDGEHHYEQYF. CDR3 coding DNA: TGTGCCAGCAGTGACGGAGAGCATCATTACGAGCAGTACTTC.

V gene TRBV19 combines with J gene TRBJ1-5; D gene uncertain. Germline lookup yields CDR1 LNHDA and CDR2 SQIVND (reference sequence). Between the trimmed V and J ends, which lost 5 bases and 0 bases, there was a span of 14 bases. The CDR3 loop spans 16 amino acids. CDR3 loop: CASSVERIYSNQPQHF. The CDR3 DNA is TGTGCCAGTAGTGTGGAGCGAATCTATAGCAATCAGCCCCAGCATTTT.